These 28 T cell receptor beta chains were all obtained from the same sample, sequenced in a study of T cells after yellow fever vaccination. In TCRdb, the 5' RACE reads were re-called with MiXCR into one record per CDR3 protein. The table includes about 500,000 distinct CDR3 sequences, less than 20% detected once. The source material was PBMCs, sampled less than 6 days after the first yellow fever vaccination. Receptor source: a man aged 18 to 29 who received the YFV17D yellow fever vaccine.

The chain uses TRBV6-2 or TRBV6-3 and TRBJ2-1; possible D gene TRBD1, 5 bases. The CDR3 runs to 14 residues. The V and J ends lost 7 bases and 6 bases respectively, with 16 bases between them. In germline, CDR1 is MNHEY, CDR2 SVGEGT. The DNA for the CDR3 is TGTGCCAGCACCCTGTCCCAGGGATTCAATGAGCAGTTCTTC. It is translated as CASTLSQGFNEQFF.

The chain carries TRBV11-2 and TRBJ2-7; maybe TRBD1 (6 bases). V was clipped by 0 bases and J by 1 base, with 19 bases between them. This CDR3 spans 18 amino acids. Germline V gene lookup returns CDR1 SGHAT and CDR2 FQNNGV. CDR3 DNA sequence: TGTGCCAGCAGCTTAGATCTAACCAGGGGAGATTTGTCCTACGAGCAGTACGTC. Amino acid sequence: CASSLDLTRGDLSYEQYV.

This clonotype has only a few counts. V gene TRBV7-9 combines with J gene TRBJ1-6, with a weak D call TRBD1 (5 bases). Deletions cut 4 bases from V and 1 base from J, with 8 bases between. Germline loops: CDR1 SEHNR, CDR2 FQNEAQ (reference sequence). This CDR3 spans 15 amino acids. The CDR3 coding sequence is TGTGCCAGCAGCTACCGACAGTCCTATAATTCACCCCTCCACTTT. It is translated as CASSYRQSYNSPLHF.

This clonotype has more than one count but fewer than ten. The rearrangement uses TRBV12-3 or TRBV12-4 and TRBJ1-1; D not certain. The CDR3 has 10 amino acids. The ends were cut back, 6 bases at V and 9 bases at J, with 8 bases in the middle. The CDR3 here is CASRARKAFF. In nucleotides, the CDR3 is TGTGCCAGCAGGGCCCGAAAAGCTTTCTTT.

This clonotype was counted only a few times. This chain links TRBV20-1 with TRBJ2-1, with TRBD2 matching over 9 bases. CDR1 and CDR2 from the germline V gene are DFQATT and SNEGSKA (reference sequence). With V trimmed by 4 bases and J by 9 bases, 10 bases remained unmatched. There are 14 residues in the CDR3. CDR3: CSATPAGGPGEQFF. The CDR3 DNA follows: TGCAGTGCTACCCCTGCGGGGGGGCCTGGTGAGCAGTTCTTC.

V gene TRBV9 combines with J gene TRBJ2-2; 8 bases are a match to TRBD1. This CDR3 spans 15 amino acids. Losses at the gene ends were 2 bases for V and 3 bases for J; bases not matched to a gene: 3. The germline V gene has CDR1 SGDLS and CDR2 YYNGEE. The CDR3 loop is CASSVRQGYTGELFF. The CDR3 DNA sequence: TGTGCCAGCAGCGTCCGACAGGGGTACACCGGGGAGCTGTTTTTT.

The chain links TRBV12-3 or TRBV12-4 to TRBJ2-7; D uncertain. The CDR3 has 14 residues. Deletions cut 7 bases from V and 3 bases from J, with 16 bases between. In nucleotides, the CDR3 is TGTGCCAGCACCAAGGAGACGGACGACTACGAGCAGTACTTC. Protein: CASTKETDDYEQYF.

This clonotype was observed at least ten times. CDR3 in amino acids: CASSLGGDSPLHF. The CDR3 DNA reads TGTGCCAGCAGCTTAGGAGGAGATTCACCCCTCCACTTT. J is TRBJ1-6 and V is TRBV7-9; the D is unclear. Germline loops: CDR1 SEHNR, CDR2 FQNEAQ (reference sequence). V was shortened by 1 base and J by 8 bases, with 6 bases between the two germline ends. CDR3 length: 13 amino acids.

This clonotype was seen more than once but under ten times. The V and J genes are TRBV7-2 and TRBJ2-7; 11 bases are a match to TRBD1. This CDR3 has 15 residues. J was trimmed by 3 bases and V by 5 bases; bases with no gene match: 6. Germline V gene data show CDR1 as SGHTA and CDR2 as FQGNSA. CDR3 nucleotide sequence: TGTGCCAGCAGCCAAGGGACAGGGGGAGTCTACGAGCAGTACTTC. The encoded protein is CASSQGTGGVYEQYF.

V usage is TRBV24-1 and J usage is TRBJ2-2; D gene uncertain. Germline V gene lookup returns CDR1 KGHDR and CDR2 SFDVKD. The CDR3 extends over 14 amino acids. Trimming cost V 1 base and J 4 bases, with 6 bases left between them. The CDR3 reads CATSDFISTGELFF. The CDR3 DNA sequence: TGTGCCACCAGTGATTTTATTTCCACCGGGGAGCTGTTTTTT.

This clonotype turned up a few times. The chain combines TRBV19 with TRBJ1-1, with 7 bases that match TRBD1. Germline CDR1 LNHDA, CDR2 SQIVND (reference sequence). Trimming cost V 5 bases and J 1 base; bases outside gene matches: 10. The CDR3 runs 16 residues. CDR3 DNA: TGTGCCAGTAGTCTAGGCTGGGGACAGACGAACACTGAAGCTTTCTTT. Amino acids: CASSLGWGQTNTEAFF.

This clonotype has just a few counts. The chain employs TRBV29-1 and TRBJ2-3, with TRBD1 matching 8 bases. This CDR3 comprises 14 residues. V gave up 5 bases and J gave up 4 bases; unmatched junction bases: 8. Germline-derived CDR1 and CDR2 are SQVTM and ANQGSEA. Here the CDR3 DNA reads TGCAGCGTTTTCCCCAGACAGGGGCCAGATACGCAGTATTTT. Amino acid sequence: CSVFPRQGPDTQYF.

The chain carries TRBV6-1 and TRBJ1-4, with a possible D match to TRBD1 (6 bases). CDR1 MNHNS and CDR2 SASEGT come from the germline V gene. The CDR3 spans 13 residues. Trimming pared 7 bases from V and 7 bases from J, leaving 13 bases between. The CDR3, as DNA: TGTGCCAGCAACGAACAGGGCGGTGAAAAACTGTTTTTT. Its translation is CASNEQGGEKLFF.

V usage is TRBV20-1 and J usage is TRBJ1-1; perhaps TRBD1 as D (6 bases). Germline V gives CDR1 DFQATT, CDR2 SNEGSKA (reference sequence). This CDR3 has 14 amino acids. Trimming shortened V by 2 bases and J by 2 bases, and 12 bases separated the two germline ends. CDR3 region: CSARLKQGNTEAFF. The DNA for the CDR3 is TGCAGTGCTAGACTAAAACAGGGAAACACTGAAGCTTTCTTT.

This clonotype was seen more than once but under ten times. The rearrangement uses TRBV4-1 and TRBJ2-3; D unclear. This CDR3 has 12 amino acids. Trimming took off 0 bases at V and 6 bases at J, with 4 bases between the two ends. Germline V gene sequence: CDR1 MGHRA, CDR2 YSYEKL. The DNA for the CDR3 is TGCGCCAGCAGCCAAGAGGAGGATACGCAGTATTTT. Residues: CASSQEEDTQYF.

The chain employs TRBV6-1 and TRBJ1-4, with D perhaps TRBD1 (5 bases). V was pared by 6 bases and J by 8 bases, with 16 bases between. Germline-derived CDR1 and CDR2 are MNHNS and SASEGT. This CDR3 contains 14 residues. CDR3 bases: TGTGCCAGCAGGTTCGGGACTCCCAACGAAAAACTGTTTTTT. Amino acid sequence: CASRFGTPNEKLFF.

In this sample, this clonotype turned up many times. J is TRBJ2-1 and V is TRBV29-1, with D perhaps being TRBD1 or TRBD2 (6 bases each). Trimming took 7 bases from V and 10 from J, leaving 11 bases between them. The CDR3 is 10 amino acids. Germline V gives CDR1 SQVTM, CDR2 ANQGSEA. CDR3 nucleotides: TGCAGCGGGGACGGGGGCGAGCAGTTCTTC. Translating gives CSGDGGEQFF.

The rearrangement joins TRBV24-1 to TRBJ2-5; 13 bases align to TRBD2. The CDR3 runs 20 residues. After removal of 5 bases from V and 2 bases from J, the junction contained 16 bases not matched to a gene. The germline gives CDR1 KGHDR, CDR2 SFDVKD. CDR3 in amino acids: CATSVKLAGGPQSQQETQYF. The DNA for the CDR3 is TGTGCCACCAGTGTTAAACTAGCGGGGGGGCCTCAATCCCAACAAGAGACCCAGTACTTC.

This clonotype turned up a few times. The J gene is TRBJ2-7, the V gene TRBV19, with D tentatively TRBD2 (7 bases). Germline assignment: CDR1 LNHDA and CDR2 SQIVND (reference sequence). This CDR3 is 14 amino acids long. V dropped 2 bases and J dropped 4 bases, with 12 bases sitting between them. The CDR3 sequence: CASSISGGAYEQYF. The CDR3 DNA is TGTGCCAGTAGTATATCGGGGGGCGCTTACGAGCAGTACTTC.

This clonotype was observed a handful of times. V and J are TRBV4-3 and TRBJ1-6; 7 bases agree with TRBD1. Germline V CDR1 and CDR2: LGHNA, YSLEER. This CDR3 contains 16 residues. V lost 1 base, J lost 8 bases, and 8 bases stayed unmatched. CDR3 amino acids: CASSQGATGLDSPLHF. In DNA form, the CDR3 reads TGCGCCAGCAGCCAAGGGGCGACAGGGTTGGATTCACCCCTCCACTTT.

This clonotype came up many times. DNA of the CDR3: TGTGCCAGTAGTCCCCGACTAGCGGGGACAAGCTCCTACAATGAGCAGTTCTTC. Translation gives CASSPRLAGTSSYNEQFF. This chain connects TRBV19 to TRBJ2-1, with TRBD2 matching over 11 bases. CDR1 is LNHDA, CDR2 SQIVND, per germline (reference sequence). This CDR3 spans 18 amino acids. V was pared by 5 bases and J by 0 bases, with 9 bases of the junction left unmatched.

This sequence joins TRBV4-1 and TRBJ1-5; maybe TRBD1 (5 bases). Germline V gene data show CDR1 as MGHRA and CDR2 as YSYEKL. The CDR3 sequence is 13 residues long. Trimming pared 2 bases from V and 7 bases from J, leaving 9 bases between. CDR3 loop: CASSQLREQPQHF. The CDR3 region has the DNA TGCGCCAGCAGCCAACTCAGGGAGCAGCCCCAGCATTTT.

This sequence joins TRBV7-3 and TRBJ2-1, with 7 bases lining up with TRBD1. After removal of 3 bases from V and 4 bases from J, the junction contained 6 bases not matched to a gene. CDR1 is SGHTA and CDR2 is FQGTGA in the germline V gene. The CDR3 consists of 15 residues. The CDR3 nucleotides are TGTGCCAGCAGCTTGTCGGGACAGACTTACAATGAGCAGTTCTTC. As protein: CASSLSGQTYNEQFF.

This clonotype was recorded a few times. This chain connects TRBV7-9 to TRBJ1-1; D might be TRBD1 (6 bases). V dropped 1 base and J dropped 1 base, with 13 bases sitting between them. The CDR3 length is 16 residues. CDR1 is SEHNR, CDR2 FQNEAQ, per germline (reference sequence). DNA for the CDR3: TGTGCCAGCAGCTTAGTAGGGGGGTCGCAGAACACTGAAGCTTTCTTT. As protein: CASSLVGGSQNTEAFF.

This sequence joins TRBV28 and TRBJ2-7; 12 bases are shared with TRBD2. Germline V gives CDR1 MDHEN, CDR2 SYDVKM. V was clipped by 7 bases and J by 4 bases; unmatched bases: 2. There are 13 residues in the CDR3. Written as DNA, the CDR3 is TGTGCCAGCACTAGCGGGGGGGTTTACGAGCAGTACGTC. Its translation is CASTSGGVYEQYV.

This clonotype was detected ten times or more. This rearrangement joins TRBV7-2 to TRBJ1-2; TRBD1 matches at 7 bases. Germline trimming cut 2 bases from V and 10 bases from J; bases unmatched to any gene: 7. Germline V gene lookup returns CDR1 SGHTA and CDR2 FQGNSA. This CDR3 comprises 13 residues. The CDR3 sequence: CASSLSRDSTYTF. The CDR3, as DNA: TGTGCCAGCAGCTTAAGCCGGGACAGCACCTACACCTTC.

The table lists this clonotype with a count of one. The chain uses TRBV7-2 and TRBJ2-7; D is uncertain. Trimming shortened V by 3 bases and J by 3 bases, and 6 bases separated the two germline ends. The CDR3 runs 12 residues. CDR1 and CDR2 (germline): SGHTA, FQGNSA. Here the CDR3 reads CASSFNDYEQYF. The CDR3 coding sequence is TGTGCCAGCAGCTTTAATGACTACGAGCAGTACTTC.

This clonotype has a handful of counts. The rearrangement links TRBV5-1 to TRBJ2-7; D is perhaps TRBD1 or TRBD2 (5 bases each). This CDR3 has 14 residues. V was pared by 4 bases and J by 3 bases, with 14 bases between. Germline lookup yields CDR1 SGHRS and CDR2 YFSETQ. In DNA, the CDR3 is TGCGCCAGCAGCCCCGGGACGGTCAACTACGAGCAGTACTTC. It is translated as CASSPGTVNYEQYF.